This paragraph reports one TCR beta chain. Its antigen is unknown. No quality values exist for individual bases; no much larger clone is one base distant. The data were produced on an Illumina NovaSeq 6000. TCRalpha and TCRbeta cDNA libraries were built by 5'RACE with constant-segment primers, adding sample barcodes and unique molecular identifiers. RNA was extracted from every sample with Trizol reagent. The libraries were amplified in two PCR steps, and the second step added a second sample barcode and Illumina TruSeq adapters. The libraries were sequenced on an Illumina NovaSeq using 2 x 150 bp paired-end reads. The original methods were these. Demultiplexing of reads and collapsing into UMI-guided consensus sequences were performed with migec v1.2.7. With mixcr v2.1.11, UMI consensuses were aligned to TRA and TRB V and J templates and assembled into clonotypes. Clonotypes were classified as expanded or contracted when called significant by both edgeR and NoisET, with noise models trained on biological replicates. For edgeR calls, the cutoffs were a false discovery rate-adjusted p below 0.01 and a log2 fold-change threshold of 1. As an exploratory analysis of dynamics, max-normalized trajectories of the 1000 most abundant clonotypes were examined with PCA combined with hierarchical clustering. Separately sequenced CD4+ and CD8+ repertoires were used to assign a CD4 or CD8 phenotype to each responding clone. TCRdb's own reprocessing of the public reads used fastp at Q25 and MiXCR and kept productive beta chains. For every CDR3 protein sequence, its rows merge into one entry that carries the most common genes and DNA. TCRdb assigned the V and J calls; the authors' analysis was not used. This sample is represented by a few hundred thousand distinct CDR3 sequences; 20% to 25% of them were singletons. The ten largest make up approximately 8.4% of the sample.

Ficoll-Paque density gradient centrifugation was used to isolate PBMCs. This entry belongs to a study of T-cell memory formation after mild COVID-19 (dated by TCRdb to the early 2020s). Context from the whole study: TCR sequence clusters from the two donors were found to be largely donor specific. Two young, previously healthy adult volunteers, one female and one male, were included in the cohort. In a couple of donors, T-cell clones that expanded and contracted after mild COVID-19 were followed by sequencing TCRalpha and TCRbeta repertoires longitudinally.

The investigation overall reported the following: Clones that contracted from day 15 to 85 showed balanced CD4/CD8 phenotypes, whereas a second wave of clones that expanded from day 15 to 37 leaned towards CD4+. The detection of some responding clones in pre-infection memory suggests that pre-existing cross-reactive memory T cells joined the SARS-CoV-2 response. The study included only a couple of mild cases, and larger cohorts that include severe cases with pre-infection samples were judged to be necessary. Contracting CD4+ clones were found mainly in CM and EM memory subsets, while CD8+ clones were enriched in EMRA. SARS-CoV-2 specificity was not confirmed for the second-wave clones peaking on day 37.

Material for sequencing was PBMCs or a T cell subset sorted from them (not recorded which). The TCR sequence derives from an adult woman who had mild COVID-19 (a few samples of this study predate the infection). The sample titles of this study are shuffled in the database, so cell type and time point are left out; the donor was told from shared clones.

Here the CDR3 is given as CSAIGTSGVGFYNEQFF. The base sequence is TGCAGTGCCATTGGGACTAGCGGGGTTGGGTTTTACAATGAGCAGTTCTTC. This receptor chain uses TRBV20-1 and TRBJ2-1, with 13 bases aligning to TRBD2. Ends trimmed: V by 6 bases, J by 4 bases; bases unmatched to a gene: 12. The CDR3 runs 17 amino acids, cysteine and phenylalanine included. CDR3 DNA only is kept here, 51 bases in frame from base 1. From a lookup of the germline V gene (reference sequence), CDR1 and CDR2 are DFQATT and SNEGSKA.